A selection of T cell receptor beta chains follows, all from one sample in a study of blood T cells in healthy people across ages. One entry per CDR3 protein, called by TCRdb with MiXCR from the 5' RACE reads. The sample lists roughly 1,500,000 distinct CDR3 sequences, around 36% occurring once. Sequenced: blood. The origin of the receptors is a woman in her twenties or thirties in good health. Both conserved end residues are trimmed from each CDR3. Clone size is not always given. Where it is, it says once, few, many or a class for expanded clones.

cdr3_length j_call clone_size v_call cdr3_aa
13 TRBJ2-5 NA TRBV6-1 ASSVGSMREETQY
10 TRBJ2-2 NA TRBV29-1 SVATGGGELF
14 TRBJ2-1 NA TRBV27 ASSLWTPLSYNEQF
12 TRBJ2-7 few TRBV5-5 ASSIRTGDYEQY
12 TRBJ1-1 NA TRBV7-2 ASSLVTRGTEAF
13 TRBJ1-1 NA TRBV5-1 ASGERGAMNTEAF
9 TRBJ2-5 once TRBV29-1 SAGVAETQY
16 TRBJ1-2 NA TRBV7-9 ASSLVRGGVGLNYGYT
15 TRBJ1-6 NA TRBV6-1 ASSEDLLAAYHSPLH
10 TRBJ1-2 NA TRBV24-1 ATSGTGAGYT
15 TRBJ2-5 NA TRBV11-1 ASSLPRRPGGQETQY
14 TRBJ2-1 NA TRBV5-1 ASSTAGAANTGELF
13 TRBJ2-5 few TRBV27 ATRASGPPGETQY
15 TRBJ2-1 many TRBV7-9 ASRPPGPGSSYNEQF
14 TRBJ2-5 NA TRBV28 ASSSWTERSQEAQY
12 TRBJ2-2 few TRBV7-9 ASSVGQITGELF
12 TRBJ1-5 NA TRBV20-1 SATTGLTDQPQH
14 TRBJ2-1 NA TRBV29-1 SVEDRGEGAGNEQF
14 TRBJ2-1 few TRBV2 ASSELAGFSYNEQF
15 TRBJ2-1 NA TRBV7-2 ASSLSPPLAGGNEQF
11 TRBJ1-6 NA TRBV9 ASSVAANSPLH
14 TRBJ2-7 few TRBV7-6 ASKVPIRSVPYEQY
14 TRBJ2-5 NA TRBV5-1 ASSRSGRIFQETQY
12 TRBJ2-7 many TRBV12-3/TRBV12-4 ASSFQGRPMEQY
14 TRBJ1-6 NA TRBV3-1 ASSQDWGRWNSPLH
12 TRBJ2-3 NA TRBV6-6 ASKAGRWTDTQY
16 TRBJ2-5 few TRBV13 ASSHRYRQGAGRETQY
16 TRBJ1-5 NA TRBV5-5 ASSLRPTERVSNQPQH
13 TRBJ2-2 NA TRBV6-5 ASRNSKRGGGELF
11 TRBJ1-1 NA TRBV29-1 SGRTGMNTEAF
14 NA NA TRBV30 AWSKPPGQGGETQY
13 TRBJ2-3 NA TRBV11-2 ATNRVADSTDTQY
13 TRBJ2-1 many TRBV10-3 AIRGGLAGYNEQF
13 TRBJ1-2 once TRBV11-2 ASSSGWGDGYGYT
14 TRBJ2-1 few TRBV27 ASRLGTSRTYNEQF
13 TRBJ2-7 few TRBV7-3 ASSLTETPFNEQY
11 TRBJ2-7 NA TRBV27 ASRKDISYEQY
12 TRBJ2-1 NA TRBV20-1 SASQGYWDNEQF
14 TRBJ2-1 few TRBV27 ASGDDGTSGYNEQF
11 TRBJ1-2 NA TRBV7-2 ASSREQNYGYT
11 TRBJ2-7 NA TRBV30 AWSVDTDYEQY
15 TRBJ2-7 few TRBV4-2 ASSQDPTGTNSYEQY
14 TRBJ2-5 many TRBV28 ASRDPGLLRQETQY
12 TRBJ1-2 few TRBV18 ASSPTQGNYGYT
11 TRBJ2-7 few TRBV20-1 SSGTGISYEQY